The T cell receptor (beta chain) under discussion was sequenced for a study of regulatory T cells in long-lasting Graves disease. This clonotype appeared a few times. This CDR3 region has 15 residues. Trimming took off 2 bases at V and 5 bases at J, with 13 bases between the two ends. CDR1 SGHRS and CDR2 YFSETQ come from the germline V gene. As to time point: newly diagnosed GD, antithyroid drugs for less than 3 months. PBMC RNA served as the TCR library source. Doctors identified Graves' disease using the American Thyroid Association guidelines. CDR3-region Arm-PCR and iRepertoire HTBI primers produced the TCR beta libraries. TCRdb redid the calling of the multiplex PCR reads with MiXCR, one entry per CDR3 protein. Among approximately 300,000 distinct CDR3 sequences listed, 15% to 20% were seen once.

The material sequenced was peripheral blood mononuclear cells (PBMCs), taken at new diagnosis, from a patient treated with antithyroid drugs. The chain is built from TRBV5-1 and TRBJ2-2; perhaps TRBD2 as D (6 bases). The receptor was isolated from a female donor with Graves disease. The CDR3 DNA is TGCGCCAGCAGCTTATCCGGGAGCGAAACCGGGGAGCTGTTTTTT. It is translated as CASSLSGSETGELFF.